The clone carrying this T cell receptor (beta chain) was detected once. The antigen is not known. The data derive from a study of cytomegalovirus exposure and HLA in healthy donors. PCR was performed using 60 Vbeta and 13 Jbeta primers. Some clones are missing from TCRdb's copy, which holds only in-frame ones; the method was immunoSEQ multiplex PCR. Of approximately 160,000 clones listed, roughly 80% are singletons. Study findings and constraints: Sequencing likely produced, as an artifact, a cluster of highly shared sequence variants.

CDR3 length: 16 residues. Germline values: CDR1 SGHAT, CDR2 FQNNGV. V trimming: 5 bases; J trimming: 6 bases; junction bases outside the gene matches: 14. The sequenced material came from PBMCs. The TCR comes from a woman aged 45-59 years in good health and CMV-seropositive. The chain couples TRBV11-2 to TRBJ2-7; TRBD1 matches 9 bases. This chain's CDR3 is CASSPRGTGISGEQYF. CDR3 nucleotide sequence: TGTGCCAGCAGCCCGAGGGGGACAGGGATTTCGGGCGAGCAGTACTTC.